The 29 T cell receptor beta chains below come from one sample, sequenced in a study of blood T cell repertoires in COVID-19. The table came from immunoSEQ multiplex PCR; TCRdb's copy has only in-frame clones and leaves some out. The repertoire consists of approximately 36,000 clones, with about 74% occurring once and the leading ten covering 10%. Material: peripheral blood. These receptors all stem from a man aged 65 to 79 with COVID-19, enrolled during active disease.

The chain carries TRBV28 and TRBJ1-1; 8 bases fit TRBD1. Trimming at V came to 7 bases and at J to 6 bases, leaving 10 bases not matched to a gene. This CDR3 region has 14 residues. Germline V CDR1 and CDR2: MDHEN, SYDVKM. The CDR3, as DNA: TGTGCCAGCACTCTTTCCGGGACAGGTTCTGAAGCTTTCTTT. Protein sequence: CASTLSGTGSEAFF.

The chain uses TRBV10-3 and TRBJ2-2; 10 nucleotides match TRBD1. Germline V gene sequence: CDR1 ENHRY, CDR2 SYGVKD. V shed 7 bases and J 7 bases; nucleotides not matched to a gene: 6. There are 14 residues in the CDR3. CDR3 sequence: CAINDRGLSGELFF. CDR3 coding DNA: TGTGCCATCAACGACAGGGGGCTTAGCGGGGAGCTGTTTTTT.

J is TRBJ2-1 and V is TRBV11-2; D ambiguous. Trimming took off 1 base at V and 8 bases at J, with 15 bases between the two ends. This CDR3 contains 15 residues. Germline V gene sequence: CDR1 SGHAT, CDR2 FQNNGV. The CDR3 sequence is CASSLGGGLGDEQFF. The CDR3 region has the DNA TGTGCCAGCAGCTTAGGTGGCGGCCTAGGCGATGAGCAGTTCTTC.

The V and J genes are TRBV20-1 and TRBJ2-3, with 10 bases identical to TRBD2. The CDR3 has 11 residues. With V trimmed by 6 bases and J by 8 bases, 2 bases remained unmatched. The germline V gene has CDR1 DFQATT and CDR2 SNEGSKA (reference sequence). This chain's CDR3 is CSARTSGTQYF. DNA for the CDR3: TGCAGTGCAAGGACTAGCGGTACGCAGTATTTT.

The chain recombines TRBV7-3 with TRBJ2-2; 8 bases are shared with TRBD1. CDR3 length: 15 amino acids. V trimming: 3 bases; J trimming: 6 bases; junction bases outside the gene matches: 6. Germline values: CDR1 SGHTA, CDR2 FQGTGA. CDR3 amino acids: CASSLGQAVPGELFF. The DNA of the CDR3 is TGTGCCAGCAGCTTGGGACAGGCCGTCCCCGGGGAGCTGTTTTTT.

The chain uses TRBV3-1 (or the pseudogene TRBV3-2) and TRBJ2-2, with D perhaps matching TRBD1 (5 bases). Germline V gives CDR1 LGHDT, CDR2 YNNKEL (reference sequence). The CDR3 totals 14 residues. V was pared by 0 bases and J by 4 bases, with 6 bases between. CDR3 amino acids: CASSQDRGTGELFF. Here the CDR3 DNA reads TGTGCCAGCAGCCAAGATAGGGGCACCGGGGAGCTGTTTTTT.

This clone was detected only once. CDR3 in amino acids: CASSYGQGHTYEQYF. DNA for the CDR3: TGCGCCAGCAGCTATGGACAGGGTCATACCTACGAGCAGTACTTC. This sequence joins TRBV5-1 and TRBJ2-7, with TRBD1 matching 8 bases. The J segment lost 2 bases and the V segment lost 3 bases, leaving 7 bases of the junction unmatched. Germline-derived CDR1 and CDR2 are SGHRS and YFSETQ. The CDR3 sequence is 15 residues long.

This clone was counted only a few times. The chain joins TRBV6-5 to TRBJ1-6; 11 nucleotides align to TRBD1. The germline gives CDR1 MNHEY, CDR2 SVGAGI. Trimming cost V 4 bases and J 7 bases; bases outside gene matches: 6. The CDR3 totals 16 residues. DNA for the CDR3: TGTGCCAGCAGTTGGACAGGGGGCGCGCGGAATTCACCCCTCCACTTT. Amino acid sequence: CASSWTGGARNSPLHF.

This chain connects TRBV7-9 to TRBJ1-6; D not resolved. Germline CDR1 SEHNR, CDR2 FQNEAQ (reference sequence). This CDR3 contains 12 residues. This chain's CDR3 is CAGSSYNSPLHF. The CDR3 DNA is TGTGCAGGGAGCTCCTATAATTCACCCCTCCACTTT.

The V call is TRBV6-4, the J call TRBJ2-1; 9 bases align to TRBD1. The CDR3 contains 14 residues. J gave up 6 bases and V 5 bases, and 5 bases lay outside the gene matches. CDR1 and CDR2 from the germline V gene are MRHNA and SNTAGT. Here the CDR3 DNA reads TGTGCCAGCAGTCCGGGACAGGGTCCCAATGAGCAGTTCTTC. Its protein product is CASSPGQGPNEQFF.

In this sample, this clone turned up once. The chain uses TRBV28 and TRBJ2-5; D possibly corresponds to TRBD1 (6 bases). From germline, CDR1 is MDHEN and CDR2 SYDVKM. The V gene lost 5 bases and the J gene lost 12 bases, with 19 bases spanning the gap. The CDR3 length is 13 residues. CDR3 sequence reads: CASSPQGWRVEYF. CDR3 nucleotides: TGTGCCAGCAGTCCCCAGGGGTGGCGGGTCGAGTACTTC.

J is TRBJ1-2 and V is TRBV6-5, with 7 positions matching TRBD1. Trimming at V came to 8 bases and at J to 3 bases, leaving 9 bases not matched to a gene. Germline-derived CDR1 and CDR2 are MNHEY and SVGAGI. The CDR3 spans 14 residues. CDR3 region: CASHRAGGYYGYTF. CDR3 bases: TGTGCCAGCCATAGGGCAGGGGGATACTATGGCTACACCTTC.

The chain has TRBV6-2 or TRBV6-3 and TRBJ1-6; D perhaps matches TRBD1 (6 bases). CDR1 and CDR2 (germline): MNHEY, SVGEGT. V was trimmed by 3 bases and J by 10 bases, leaving 13 bases between them. The CDR3 has 14 amino acids. The CDR3 nucleotides read TGTGCCAGCAGTTATCAGGGGACACCCTCACCCCTCCACTTT. Translation: CASSYQGTPSPLHF.

The V call is TRBV29-1, the J call TRBJ2-3, with a tentative D call TRBD1 (5 bases). This CDR3 region has 13 residues. Between the trimmed V and J ends, which lost 8 bases and 2 bases, there was a span of 14 bases. Germline CDR1 and CDR2: SQVTM and ANQGSEA. In DNA, the CDR3 is TGCAGCTCTCGCTTCAGGGACACAGATACGCAGTATTTT. This sequence encodes CSSRFRDTDTQYF.

CDR3 DNA: TGTGCCAGTCAACCACCCCAGGGGGCGGGGACTGAAGCTTTCTTT. Residues: CASQPPQGAGTEAFF. This chain connects TRBV18 to TRBJ1-1; 8 positions agree with TRBD1. The germline V gene encodes CDR1 KGHSH and CDR2 LQKENI. The junction had 14 bases not matched to a gene; V was cut back by 9 bases and J by 5 bases. CDR3 size: 15 residues.

A few counts support this clone. This chain links TRBV28 with TRBJ1-5; tentatively, D is TRBD1 (5 bases). Trimming pared 3 bases from V and 2 bases from J, leaving 14 bases between. This CDR3 has 16 residues. From germline, CDR1 is MDHEN and CDR2 SYDVKM. The CDR3 DNA reads as TGTGCCAGCAGTTTGAGGCGACGCAGGGGCAATCAGCCCCAGCATTTT. Translated: CASSLRRRRGNQPQHF.

In DNA, the CDR3 is TGTGCCAGCAGCAAAGAGGACAGTTTTACCTACAATGAGCAGTTCTTC. It encodes CASSKEDSFTYNEQFF. The J gene is TRBJ2-1, the V gene TRBV21-1; the D call TRBD1 from the table was never checked on the DNA. TRBV21-1 is reported as a pseudogene. This CDR3 spans 16 amino acids.

This clone was counted at least ten times. The gene calls are TRBV10-3 and TRBJ2-7, with no clear D. This CDR3 is built from 17 residues. Trimming shortened V by 0 bases and J by 3 bases, and 18 bases separated the two germline ends. The germline V gene has CDR1 ENHRY and CDR2 SYGVKD. The CDR3 sequence is CAISESPFAQPNYEQYF. Written as DNA, the CDR3 is TGTGCCATCAGTGAGTCACCGTTTGCACAACCCAACTACGAGCAGTACTTC.

The chain carries TRBV9 and TRBJ2-7, with D unclear. The CDR3 is 13 amino acids. Germline lookup yields CDR1 SGDLS and CDR2 YYNGEE. V dropped 0 bases and J dropped 2 bases, with 6 bases sitting between them. The CDR3 sequence: CASSVGAAYEQYF. The CDR3 DNA sequence: TGTGCCAGCAGCGTAGGGGCAGCCTACGAGCAGTACTTC.

The V call is TRBV5-1, the J call TRBJ1-4; unclear D gene. The CDR3 spans 16 residues. Per germline, CDR1 SGHRS and CDR2 YFSETQ. V was shortened by 0 bases and J by 4 bases, with 13 bases between the two germline ends. CDR3 loop: CASSLGLRGSNEKLFF. Here the CDR3 DNA reads TGCGCCAGCAGCTTGGGACTGAGAGGCAGTAATGAAAAACTGTTTTTT.

The genes are TRBV18 and TRBJ2-1; 12 bases are shared with TRBD2. Trimming took 4 bases from V and 0 from J; bases not matched to a gene: 7. The CDR3 has 18 amino acids. In germline, CDR1 is KGHSH, CDR2 LQKENI. CDR3 sequence: CASSQGLAGLSSYNEQFF. The CDR3 region has the DNA TGTGCCAGCTCACAGGGACTAGCGGGCCTAAGCTCCTACAATGAGCAGTTCTTC. The full variable domain, completed using reference TRBV18 and TRBJ2-1, is NAGVMQNPRHLVRRRGQEARLRCSPMKGHSHVYWYRQLPEEGLKFMVYLQKENIIDESGMPKERFSAEFPKEGPSILRIQQVVRGDSAAYFCASSQGLAGLSSYNEQFFGPGTRLTVL.

The chain is built from TRBV19 and TRBJ1-2; D might be TRBD1 (6 bases). Per germline, CDR1 LNHDA and CDR2 SQIVND (reference sequence). The CDR3 has 16 amino acids. V was clipped by 6 bases and J by 4 bases, with 21 bases between them. CDR3 bases: TGTGCCAGTAGGGGGACACTCGGTTTACTTAGCTATGGCTACACCTTC. Its translation: CASRGTLGLLSYGYTF.

This clone was picked up a small number of times. This sequence joins TRBV6-5 and TRBJ1-2, with 9 positions matching TRBD1. Germline lookup yields CDR1 MNHEY and CDR2 SVGAGI. V was clipped by 10 bases and J by 7 bases; unmatched bases: 4. The CDR3 consists of 11 residues. The CDR3 here is CATRDRVGYTF. Here the CDR3 DNA reads TGTGCCACCCGGGACAGGGTTGGCTACACCTTC.

This clone turned up a few times. The CDR3 nucleotides are TGTGCCAGCAGCGCTACGGTGAACACTGAAGCTTTCTTT. It yields the protein CASSATVNTEAFF. V is TRBV5-4 and J is TRBJ1-1; unclear D gene. The CDR3 totals 13 residues. The germline V and J ends were trimmed by 4 bases and 0 bases, with 7 bases remaining between them. Germline CDR1 SGHNT, CDR2 YYREEE (reference sequence). The variable domain in full, completed from reference TRBV5-4 and TRBJ1-1, reads ETGVTQSPTHLIKTRGQQVTLRCSSQSGHNTVSWYQQALGQGPQFIFQYYREEENGRGNFPPRFSGLQFPNYSSELNVNALELDDSALYLCASSATVNTEAFFGQGTRLTVV.

The V and J genes are TRBV9 and TRBJ2-1; 7 bases fit TRBD1. Losses at the gene ends were 3 bases for V and 4 bases for J; bases not matched to a gene: 22. The CDR3 is 20 amino acids. From germline, CDR1 is SGDLS and CDR2 YYNGEE. CDR3 protein: CASSAPGPPTGTENYNEQFF. Written as DNA, the CDR3 is TGTGCCAGCAGCGCCCCCGGGCCACCCACCGGGACAGAGAATTACAATGAGCAGTTCTTC.

The chain is built from TRBV6-4 and TRBJ1-2; D might be TRBD1 (5 bases). V was trimmed by 4 bases and J by 4 bases, leaving 10 bases between them. Germline CDR1 MRHNA, CDR2 SNTAGT. The length of the CDR3 is 13 residues. The CDR3 nucleotides are TGTGCCAGCAGTGGGGAAAGGGGCTATGGCTACACCTTC. Residues: CASSGERGYGYTF.

The chain has TRBV6-5 and TRBJ1-2, with D possibly TRBD1 on 5 matching bases. The V gene lost 6 bases and the J gene lost 2 bases, with 10 bases spanning the gap. The CDR3 loop spans 13 amino acids. CDR1 is MNHEY, CDR2 SVGAGI, per germline. Here the CDR3 reads CASSGGWNYGYTF. The CDR3 DNA reads TGTGCCAGCAGCGGGGGATGGAACTATGGCTACACCTTC.

In regard to this clone: Other DNA sequences in this sample translate to the same CDR3. The V and J genes are TRBV6-5 and TRBJ1-1, with D hard to call. There are 14 residues in the CDR3. Germline V CDR1 and CDR2: MNHEY, SVGAGI. Trimming removed 2 bases from V and 0 bases from J, with 7 bases in between. CDR3 region: CASSYAEVNTEAFF. CDR3 coding DNA: TGTGCCAGCAGTTACGCTGAGGTGAACACTGAAGCTTTCTTT.

The chain couples TRBV27 to TRBJ1-6, with a possible D match to TRBD1 (6 bases). Between the trimmed V and J ends, which lost 2 bases and 8 bases, there was a span of 13 bases. Germline CDR1 MNHEY, CDR2 SMNVEV (reference sequence). The CDR3 extends over 15 amino acids. The CDR3 bases are TGTGCCAGCAGTTTAGGGGGCAGGGGTCATTCACCCCTCCACTTT. This sequence encodes CASSLGGRGHSPLHF.